This is a list of T cell receptor beta chains from one sample in a study of cytomegalovirus exposure and HLA in healthy donors. Profiled with immunoSEQ multiplex PCR; TCRdb holds only in-frame clones, not every one. The table shows about 120,000 clones, with more than 65% occurring only once. Sample: PBMCs. These receptors all stem from a man aged 18 to 35 in good health and CMV-seropositive. Both conserved end residues are part of each CDR3. The order of the fields is J gene, V gene, CDR3 protein.

TRBJ1-4 | TRBV6-5 | CASSYRGLANEKLFF
TRBJ1-2 | TRBV13 | CASSSGTGKNIYGYTF
TRBJ2-6 | TRBV7-7 | CASSFLGASGANVLTF
TRBJ1-2 | TRBV7-9 | CASSVPGGYGYTF
TRBJ1-6 | TRBV28 | CASSFLSSGKTGSYNSPLHF
TRBJ2-3 | TRBV29-1 | CSVQASGGNTDTQYF
TRBJ2-1 | TRBV18 | CASSSDLPWREGLFF
TRBJ2-7 | TRBV5-1 | CASSFSDSPYEQYF
TRBJ2-1 | TRBV11-2 | CASSLDLAEYNEQFF
TRBJ1-2 | TRBV7-8 | CASSGDRDIDYGYTF
TRBJ2-5 | TRBV11-3 | CASSLDSGDGETQYF
TRBJ2-7 | TRBV7-8 | CASRRGRGIGEQYF
TRBJ2-3 | TRBV19 | CATQITDTQYF
TRBJ1-1 | TRBV9 | CASSVGDWGNTEAFF
TRBJ1-2 | TRBV7-6 | CASSLGEQNGYTF
TRBJ2-2 | TRBV27 | CASSLDRDTGELFF
TRBJ2-7 | TRBV19 | CASKMAASGAYEQYF
TRBJ1-6 | TRBV6-5 | CASSYSARGGETPLHF
TRBJ2-7 | TRBV19 | CASSLDGGRYEQYF
TRBJ1-2 | TRBV30 | CAWSNSWDSYGYTF
TRBJ2-7 | TRBV6-5 | CASSLTLSYEQYF
TRBJ1-2 | TRBV30 | CAWSHGTGDYGYTF
TRBJ2-1 | TRBV19 | CASSIGGQPFYSEQFF
TRBJ1-4 | TRBV6-5 | CASSLQRGRLYELFF
TRBJ1-1 | TRBV5-1 | CASSAGGLSTEAFF
TRBJ1-5 | TRBV6-5 | CASSPGHLSNQPQHF
TRBJ2-1 | TRBV5-4 | CASSLRQSSSYNEQFF
TRBJ1-3 | TRBV19 | CASSTLPGTAESGNTIYF
TRBJ2-1 | TRBV6-1 | CASSRQGPYNEQFF
TRBJ2-1 | TRBV5-1 | CASSLGEAGEQFF
TRBJ2-3 | TRBV9 | CASSVALSGGAANTQYF
TRBJ2-1 | TRBV18 | CASSPPAGVNYNEQFF
TRBJ1-5 | TRBV18 | CASSPRGNRDQPQHF
TRBJ2-7 | TRBV18 | CASSPPIASYEQYF
TRBJ2-7 | TRBV6-5 | CASSRTGAVEQYF
TRBJ1-5 | TRBV6-6 | CASSYSEIQPQHF
TRBJ2-1 | TRBV19 | CASSLSAGQEQFF
TRBJ2-2 | TRBV7-7 | CASSLRGEAGELFF
TRBJ1-2 | TRBV28 | CASTLTESRYGYTF
TRBJ2-2 | TRBV19 | CARVTGLQGFAGELFF
TRBJ2-7 | TRBV7-6 | CASSPGPSYEQYF
TRBJ1-1 | TRBV7-9 | CASSLEQGSRHTEAFF
TRBJ2-5 | TRBV6-5 | CASQPGQGPETQYF
TRBJ2-3 | TRBV2 | CASTRGGATDTQYF
TRBJ1-3 | TRBV9 | CASSVATGGNTIYF
TRBJ2-7 | TRBV4-1 | CASSQLSSYEQYF
TRBJ2-5 | TRBV4-2 | CASSLGLAGAQETQYF
TRBJ2-7 | TRBV6-1 | CASSEHTTGQYF
TRBJ1-1 | TRBV28 | CASSSGAAIMNTEAFF
TRBJ2-2 | TRBV7-3 | CASSLSSGRSELFF
TRBJ2-7 | TRBV5-1 | CASSRTAQDYEQYF
TRBJ2-7 | TRBV5-4 | CASSLGAEQYF
TRBJ1-1 | TRBV7-9 | CASSQTGGFTEAFF
TRBJ1-2 | TRBV5-1 | CASSWGGTLRTNYGYTF
TRBJ2-5 | TRBV7-6 | CASSLVGRQETQYF